This T cell receptor (beta chain) emerged from a study of cytomegalovirus exposure and HLA in healthy donors. Vbeta (60) and Jbeta (13) primers were used in the PCR. Assay used: immunoSEQ multiplex PCR; TCRdb lists only in-frame clones, some missing. Counted here are 150,000 to 250,000 clones, 70% to 80% occurring once; the ten biggest clones make up roughly 1.4%. This CDR3 spans 14 amino acids. V was clipped by 4 bases and J by 4 bases, with 11 bases between them. Germline V lookup: CDR1 WSHSY, CDR2 SAAADI. General study points: Later analysis demonstrated an association between a missense DCLRE1C variant and TCR beta V- and J-gene trimming. According to a later analysis, donors in an Asian-associated ancestry cluster reportedly had fewer N-insertions than the approximately 670-donor mean.

As concerns this clone: As yet, its antigen is unknown.

The TCR comes from a girl between 10 and 17 years old in good health and CMV-seropositive. This sequence joins TRBV10-2 and TRBJ2-1; no firm D call. Sequenced: PBMCs. The CDR3 loop is CASSAQLSYNEQFF. CDR3 nucleotide sequence: TGCGCCAGCAGTGCACAGTTATCATACAATGAGCAGTTCTTC.